Listed below are T cell receptor beta chains from one sample, sequenced in a study of T cells in Graves' hyperthyroidism and ophthalmopathy. TCRdb redid the calling of the multiplex PCR reads with MiXCR, one entry per CDR3 protein. The data contain about 400,000 distinct CDR3 sequences, 12% to 15% of them singletons. Sequencing input: blood. The receptors derive from a woman younger than 35 with Graves' hyperthyroidism. Each CDR3 is given with its conserved first and last residue. The D gene is left open where the match is weak. Some rows mark clone size as missing; the rest say once, few, many or name a class of expanded clone.

abundance: .; j_gene: TRBJ2-3; v_gene: TRBV27; d_gene: .; len: 12; CDR3nt: TGTGCCAGCGGCCAGCACACAGATACGCAGTATTTT; CDR3aa: CASGQHTDTQYF
abundance: many; j_gene: TRBJ2-7; v_gene: TRBV10-3; d_gene: .; len: 11; CDR3nt: TGTGCCACCCGGCGGGATTACGAGCAGTACTTC; CDR3aa: CATRRDYEQYF
abundance: many; j_gene: TRBJ2-1; v_gene: TRBV20-1; d_gene: TRBD2; len: 15; CDR3nt: TGCAGTGCTCCTGACCTAGCGGGAGCCTACAATGAGCAGTTCTTC; CDR3aa: CSAPDLAGAYNEQFF
abundance: few; j_gene: TRBJ2-7; v_gene: TRBV4-2; d_gene: .; len: 16; CDR3nt: TGTGCCAGCAGCCGCCCCCGGCGGGACATGGTCTACGAGCAGTACTTC; CDR3aa: CASSRPRRDMVYEQYF
abundance: many; j_gene: TRBJ2-7; v_gene: TRBV27; d_gene: .; len: 15; CDR3nt: TGTGCCAGCAGTTTAGGGGCAGGCGTCTCCTACGAGCAGTACTTC; CDR3aa: CASSLGAGVSYEQYF
abundance: many; j_gene: TRBJ1-1; v_gene: TRBV5-6; d_gene: .; len: 15; CDR3nt: TGTGCCAGCAGCCCCGTGGGGCCACCCAGCACTGAAGCTTTCTTT; CDR3aa: CASSPVGPPSTEAFF
abundance: many; j_gene: TRBJ2-1; v_gene: TRBV5-1; d_gene: .; len: 15; CDR3nt: TGCGCCAGCAGCCGGGAGATGAGCTCCTACAATGAGCAGTTCTTC; CDR3aa: CASSREMSSYNEQFF
abundance: many; j_gene: TRBJ1-1; v_gene: TRBV18; d_gene: .; len: 14; CDR3nt: TGTGCCAGCTCACCACCGGCAGGGGCCACTGAAGCTTTCTTT; CDR3aa: CASSPPAGATEAFF
abundance: .; j_gene: TRBJ2-3; v_gene: TRBV20-1; d_gene: .; len: 14; CDR3nt: TGCAGTGCTGGGAAGACTGGTTTCGAAGATACGCAGTATTTT; CDR3aa: CSAGKTGFEDTQYF
abundance: many; j_gene: TRBJ1-1; v_gene: TRBV18; d_gene: .; len: 16; CDR3nt: TGTGCCAGCTCACCATCTCAGTCTTCTGTGAACACTGAAGCTTTCTTT; CDR3aa: CASSPSQSSVNTEAFF
abundance: many; j_gene: TRBJ2-7; v_gene: TRBV5-1; d_gene: TRBD1; len: 14; CDR3nt: TGCGCCAGCAGATATACGGGACAGGTAGACGAGCAGTACTTC; CDR3aa: CASRYTGQVDEQYF
abundance: many; j_gene: TRBJ1-3; v_gene: TRBV18; d_gene: .; len: 16; CDR3nt: TGTGCCAGCTCACCGCTACCGGGACAACATGGAAACACCATATATTTT; CDR3aa: CASSPLPGQHGNTIYF
abundance: many; j_gene: TRBJ2-7; v_gene: TRBV20-1; d_gene: .; len: 17; CDR3nt: TGCAGTGCTAGAGACCGGGAAAACCCCTCGACGAGAAACGAGCAGTACTTC; CDR3aa: CSARDRENPSTRNEQYF
abundance: many; j_gene: TRBJ1-3; v_gene: TRBV28; d_gene: .; len: 14; CDR3nt: TGTGCCAGCAGTTTCGGGAGCGCTGGAAACACCATATATTTT; CDR3aa: CASSFGSAGNTIYF
abundance: many; j_gene: TRBJ2-3; v_gene: TRBV6-1; d_gene: TRBD2; len: 16; CDR3nt: TGTGCCAGCAGCCACCTAGCGGGAGGGAGCACAGATACGCAGTATTTT; CDR3aa: CASSHLAGGSTDTQYF
abundance: .; j_gene: TRBJ1-2; v_gene: TRBV6-9; d_gene: TRBD1; len: 16; CDR3nt: TGTGCCAGCAGTTACGTCCGGGACAGGGGATCCTATGGCTACACCTTC; CDR3aa: CASSYVRDRGSYGYTF
abundance: many; j_gene: TRBJ2-1; v_gene: TRBV7-2; d_gene: TRBD1; len: 13; CDR3nt: TGTGCCAGCAGCCTACAGGGGGCAGATGAGCAGTTCTTC; CDR3aa: CASSLQGADEQFF
abundance: many; j_gene: TRBJ2-7; v_gene: TRBV28; d_gene: .; len: 14; CDR3nt: TGTGCCAGCGCGTCCCACGGGGATACCTACGAGCAGTACTTC; CDR3aa: CASASHGDTYEQYF
abundance: many; j_gene: TRBJ2-2; v_gene: TRBV12-3/TRBV12-4; d_gene: .; len: 14; CDR3nt: TGTGCCAGCAGTTTAAAGGGGGGGAACGGGGAGCTGTTTTTT; CDR3aa: CASSLKGGNGELFF
abundance: .; j_gene: TRBJ1-4; v_gene: TRBV19; d_gene: .; len: 15; CDR3nt: TGTGCCAGTAGTATGCCAGGGGAGACTAATGAAAAACTGTTTTTT; CDR3aa: CASSMPGETNEKLFF
abundance: many; j_gene: TRBJ2-1; v_gene: TRBV3-1; d_gene: .; len: 16; CDR3nt: TGTGCCAGCAGCCAAGAGAGAGCGAGCTCCTACAATGAGCAGTTCTTC; CDR3aa: CASSQERASSYNEQFF
abundance: many; j_gene: TRBJ2-1; v_gene: TRBV6-1; d_gene: TRBD2; len: 11; CDR3nt: TGTGCCAGCAGATGGCGGGAGGAGCAGTTCTTC; CDR3aa: CASRWREEQFF
abundance: many; j_gene: TRBJ2-3; v_gene: TRBV30; d_gene: .; len: 13; CDR3nt: TGTGCCTGTGAGGTAGCGTCAGCAGATACGCAGTATTTT; CDR3aa: CACEVASADTQYF
abundance: many; j_gene: TRBJ2-2; v_gene: TRBV5-1; d_gene: .; len: 15; CDR3nt: TGCGCCAGCAGCTTGGACGGGAGACACACCGGGGAGCTGTTTTTT; CDR3aa: CASSLDGRHTGELFF
abundance: .; j_gene: TRBJ2-7; v_gene: TRBV28; d_gene: .; len: 14; CDR3nt: TGTGCCAGCAGTTTAACCGGGAGACCCAGCGGGCAGTACTTC; CDR3aa: CASSLTGRPSGQYF
abundance: .; j_gene: TRBJ2-7; v_gene: TRBV20-1; d_gene: TRBD2; len: 14; CDR3nt: TGCAGTGCTAGGGACCGGGGGGGGATAGGCGAGCAGTACTTC; CDR3aa: CSARDRGGIGEQYF
abundance: many; j_gene: TRBJ1-1; v_gene: TRBV27; d_gene: TRBD1; len: 14; CDR3nt: TGTGCCAGCAGTTTCGTACAGGGGAGCGCTGAAGCTTTCTTT; CDR3aa: CASSFVQGSAEAFF
abundance: many; j_gene: TRBJ1-3; v_gene: TRBV6-1; d_gene: TRBD1; len: 17; CDR3nt: TGTGCCAGCAGTTGGGACAGCACCGGCCTCTCTGGAAACACCATATATTTT; CDR3aa: CASSWDSTGLSGNTIYF
abundance: .; j_gene: TRBJ1-1; v_gene: TRBV4-1; d_gene: .; len: 14; CDR3nt: TGCGCCAGCAGCCGGCCGGCGGGGAACACTGAAGCTTTCTTT; CDR3aa: CASSRPAGNTEAFF
abundance: .; j_gene: TRBJ1-1; v_gene: TRBV7-8; d_gene: .; len: 15; CDR3nt: TGTGCCAGCAGCTTATTTGGTGCGGGGTCCACTGAAGCTTTCTTT; CDR3aa: CASSLFGAGSTEAFF
abundance: many; j_gene: TRBJ1-3; v_gene: TRBV20-1; d_gene: .; len: 11; CDR3nt: TGCAGTGCTAACTCTGGAAACACCATATATTTT; CDR3aa: CSANSGNTIYF
abundance: few; j_gene: TRBJ2-2; v_gene: TRBV5-1; d_gene: .; len: 14; CDR3nt: TGCGCCACCAGACAGACAGCAGGGACCGGGGAGCTGTTTTTT; CDR3aa: CATRQTAGTGELFF
abundance: many; j_gene: TRBJ1-5; v_gene: TRBV20-1; d_gene: .; len: 13; CDR3nt: TGCAGTGCTAGTCCCAGTCTTAATCAGCCCCAGCATTTT; CDR3aa: CSASPSLNQPQHF
abundance: many; j_gene: TRBJ1-2; v_gene: TRBV20-1; d_gene: .; len: 14; CDR3nt: TGCAGTGCTAGAGATGGAAGGGGCGTCTATGGCTACACCTTC; CDR3aa: CSARDGRGVYGYTF
abundance: .; j_gene: TRBJ1-1; v_gene: TRBV7-3; d_gene: .; len: 14; CDR3nt: TGTGCCAGCAGGACTGGGGCCGGCCACACTGAAGCTTTCTTT; CDR3aa: CASRTGAGHTEAFF
abundance: few; j_gene: TRBJ2-3; v_gene: TRBV30; d_gene: .; len: 16; CDR3nt: TGTGCCTGGAGTGTCTCGACAGCTAGATTAATCGATACGCAGTATTTT; CDR3aa: CAWSVSTARLIDTQYF
abundance: many; j_gene: TRBJ2-7; v_gene: TRBV11-2; d_gene: .; len: 14; CDR3nt: TGTGCCAGCAGCTTGACTAGAAGGCGCTACGAGCAGTACTTC; CDR3aa: CASSLTRRRYEQYF
abundance: few; j_gene: TRBJ2-7; v_gene: TRBV29-1; d_gene: TRBD2; len: 15; CDR3nt: TGCAGCGTTGAAGAACTAGCGGAGGGATCCTACGAGCAGTACTTC; CDR3aa: CSVEELAEGSYEQYF
abundance: .; j_gene: TRBJ2-1; v_gene: TRBV28; d_gene: .; len: 14; CDR3nt: TGTGCCAGCTGTTCGGGGCCCACATACAATGAGCAGTTCTTC; CDR3aa: CASCSGPTYNEQFF
abundance: many; j_gene: TRBJ2-7; v_gene: TRBV7-6; d_gene: TRBD2; len: 13; CDR3nt: TGTGCCAGCAGCTTACTAGCGGGAGGCGAGCAGTACTTC; CDR3aa: CASSLLAGGEQYF
abundance: many; j_gene: TRBJ2-1; v_gene: TRBV13; d_gene: .; len: 15; CDR3nt: TGTGCCAGCAGCCTTTTGACGGGGTCCTACAATGAGCAGTTCTTC; CDR3aa: CASSLLTGSYNEQFF
abundance: many; j_gene: TRBJ1-1; v_gene: TRBV3-1; d_gene: TRBD1; len: 17; CDR3nt: TGTGCCAGCAGCCAAGGGGTCAGGGGGCGAGTTAGGACTGAAGCTTTCTTT; CDR3aa: CASSQGVRGRVRTEAFF
abundance: many; j_gene: TRBJ2-1; v_gene: TRBV28; d_gene: TRBD2; len: 15; CDR3nt: TGTGCCAGCAGGCTTGATAGCGGGAGGCCAGGTGAGCAGTTCTTC; CDR3aa: CASRLDSGRPGEQFF
abundance: many; j_gene: TRBJ2-3; v_gene: TRBV6-5; d_gene: TRBD1; len: 17; CDR3nt: TGTGCCAGCAGTTCTCAAGTCCCGGGACAGGGGGCAGATACGCAGTATTTT; CDR3aa: CASSSQVPGQGADTQYF
abundance: many; j_gene: TRBJ1-5; v_gene: TRBV6-5; d_gene: .; len: 15; CDR3nt: TGTGCCAGCAGTTACTCCGGGACGGGCAATCAGCCCCAGCATTTT; CDR3aa: CASSYSGTGNQPQHF
abundance: many; j_gene: TRBJ1-1; v_gene: TRBV30; d_gene: .; len: 13; CDR3nt: TGTGCCTGGAGTGCCGACAGCCGCACTGAAGCTTTCTTT; CDR3aa: CAWSADSRTEAFF
abundance: .; j_gene: TRBJ1-2; v_gene: TRBV9; d_gene: TRBD1; len: 15; CDR3nt: TGTGCCAGCAGCGTAGAGGACAGGGGATACTATGGCTACACCTTC; CDR3aa: CASSVEDRGYYGYTF
abundance: many; j_gene: TRBJ2-1; v_gene: TRBV28; d_gene: TRBD1; len: 18; CDR3nt: TGTGCCAGCAGTCCGGGACAGGGCTTTGGGAGCTCCTACAATGAGCAGTTCTTC; CDR3aa: CASSPGQGFGSSYNEQFF
abundance: .; j_gene: TRBJ2-1; v_gene: TRBV13; d_gene: .; len: 14; CDR3nt: TGTGCCAGCTCACCAGATCGTCGCTCCTACGAGCAGTTCTTC; CDR3aa: CASSPDRRSYEQFF
abundance: few; j_gene: TRBJ2-1; v_gene: TRBV6-2/TRBV6-3; d_gene: .; len: 16; CDR3nt: TGTGCCAGCAGTTACTCGTGGCCAGCGGGCTACAATGAGCAGTTCTTC; CDR3aa: CASSYSWPAGYNEQFF